This paragraph covers one T cell receptor beta chain sequence. The target antigen is unknown. The assay was immunoSEQ multiplex PCR, and TCRdb's table has in-frame clones only and misses some. The table has over 85,000 clones, around nine tenths seen once. This specimen comes from a study of cytomegalovirus exposure and HLA in healthy donors. Findings and caveats of the study: High sensitivity and specificity were reportedly achieved when the classifier diagnosed cytomegalovirus status.

The approximately 120-subject validation cohort, separate from the approximately 670-subject first cohort, included the donors. The CDR3 loop spans 15 amino acids. V lost 0 bases and J lost 4, with 10 bases in between. CDR1 is SGHRS and CDR2 is YFSETQ in the germline V gene. The rearrangement uses TRBV5-1 and TRBJ2-2; D is perhaps TRBD2 (5 bases). The sequence was obtained from a woman in her 30s in good health and CMV-seropositive. Sequences were obtained from PBMCs. This chain's CDR3 is CASSLDLTSTGELFF. CDR3 nucleotides: TGCGCCAGCAGCTTGGATTTAACTAGCACCGGGGAGCTGTTTTTT.